This TCR beta chain originates from a study of T cell changes during pregnancy in multiple sclerosis. Using immunoSEQ multiplex PCR, the repertoire was profiled, and TCRdb retains in-frame clones only, with some absent. The table records 40,000 or so clones, around nine tenths of them present only once. J gave up 7 bases and V 3 bases, and 2 bases lay outside the gene matches. The germline V gene encodes CDR1 SGHKS and CDR2 YYEKEE (reference sequence). The CDR3 spans 12 residues. This clone was found a few times. The sample holds other DNA sequences that translate to the same CDR3. This chain uses TRBV5-5 with TRBJ2-7; 9 bases are shared with TRBD1. The receptor's source is a female donor with multiple sclerosis, enrolled in a pregnancy study. Material: CD8+ T cells from peripheral blood mononuclear cells, obtained in the first trimester of pregnancy. CDR3 in amino acids: CASSWTGEEQYF. In DNA form, the CDR3 reads TGTGCCAGCAGCTGGACAGGGGAGGAGCAGTACTTC.